This T cell receptor beta chain was found in a study of T cells in Graves' hyperthyroidism and ophthalmopathy. Study-level information: Upon initial diagnosis and before any treatment, peripheral blood was collected.

The V gene lost 8 bases and the J gene lost 0 bases, with 6 bases spanning the gap. The V gene's germline CDR1 is KGHDR and CDR2 SFDVKD. The CDR3 is 13 amino acids. It was RNA transcripts that yielded the amplified TCR beta CDR3 regions. Using the HTBI primer set, a first-round RT-PCR was run on the TCR CDR3. Via MiXCR, TCRdb re-called the multiplex PCR reads, giving one row per CDR3 protein. The data hold hundreds of thousands of distinct CDR3 sequences, with more than 20% observed a single time. Study results and caveats: Ophthalmopathy was distinguished from stable hyperthyroidism by 13 V-J signatures.

Participants, patients aged 18 to 65, had newly diagnosed hyperthyroidism with a duration under 2 months. PBMCs were collected from an approximately 9.2 ml volume of fresh peripheral blood. A remark on this clonotype: Its target is unknown.

The sample taken for sequencing was blood. This TCR came from a man aged 50-60 years with Graves' hyperthyroidism. This rearrangement joins TRBV24-1 to TRBJ2-2, with D unclear. The CDR3 DNA reads as TGTGCCACCATTTCAGCGAACACCGGGGAGCTGTTTTTT. Protein: CATISANTGELFF.